This T cell receptor beta chain is from a study of cytomegalovirus exposure and HLA in healthy donors. Study in general: Early release data held around 80 million unique TCRs from HLA-typed donors.

Germline V CDR1 and CDR2: SGHRS, YFSETQ. The CDR3 is 15 amino acids. V lost 0 bases and J 3 bases, leaving 10 bases between the germline ends. Notes on this clone: Its antigen is unidentified.

General study findings and limits: Listed as cytomegalovirus-associated were over 150 TCR beta chains.

PCR used 60 Vbeta primers and 13 Jbeta primers. This table comes from immunoSEQ multiplex PCR, and its TCRdb copy is limited to in-frame clones, with some not included. The data show under 130,000 clones, with around 61% seen just once and about 3.5% held by the top ten. The sequenced sample was PBMCs. This chain joins TRBV5-1 and TRBJ1-5; tentative D call: TRBD1 (5 bases). The origin of this receptor is a woman between 50 and 59 years old in good health and CMV-seronegative. DNA of the CDR3: TGCGCCAGCAGCTTGGACAGCGGGACCAATCAGCCCCAGCATTTT. Protein: CASSLDSGTNQPQHF. Looking up the rest from reference TRBV5-1 and TRBJ1-5 gives the full variable domain: KAGVTQTPRYLIKTRGQQVTLSCSPISGHRSVSWYQQTPGQGLQFLFEYFSETQRNKGNFPGRFSGRQFSNSRSEMNVSTLELGDSALYLCASSLDSGTNQPQHFGDGTRLSIL.